A single sample gave rise to the 25 T cell receptor beta chains below, sequenced in a study of blood T cell repertoires in COVID-19. Some clones are missing from TCRdb's copy, which holds only in-frame ones; the method was immunoSEQ multiplex PCR. The data show some 250,000 clones, approximately 86% seen once. Sequenced sample: peripheral blood. The receptors stem from a woman aged 25 to 45 with acute or convalescent COVID-19.

The rearrangement uses TRBV7-2 and TRBJ2-3, with D unresolved. The germline V gene has CDR1 SGHTA and CDR2 FQGNSA. V was cut by 1 base and J by 1 base, with 6 bases left in between. The CDR3 contains 14 residues. The CDR3, as DNA: TGTGCCAGCAGCTTAGACTTCCGCACAGATACGCAGTATTTT. Protein: CASSLDFRTDTQYF. Looking up the rest from reference TRBV7-2 and TRBJ2-3 gives the full variable domain: GAGVSQSPSNKVTEKGKDVELRCDPISGHTALYWYRQSLGQGLEFLIYFQGNSAPDKSGLPSDRFSAERTGGSVSTLTIQRTQQEDSAVYLCASSLDFRTDTQYFGPGTRLTVL.

The V and J genes are TRBV11-2 and TRBJ2-7; D uncertain. Germline lookup yields CDR1 SGHAT and CDR2 FQNNGV. V lost 5 bases and J 3 bases, leaving 11 bases between the germline ends. The CDR3 loop spans 13 amino acids. CDR3 nucleotides: TGTGCCAGCAGCCCAGCCCCGGGCTACGAGCAGTACTTC. Amino acid sequence: CASSPAPGYEQYF.

The genes are TRBV7-2 and TRBJ2-7; D possibly corresponds to TRBD2 (6 bases). The CDR3 length is 15 residues. Per germline, CDR1 SGHTA and CDR2 FQGNSA. Deletions cut 1 base from V and 3 bases from J, with 13 bases between. CDR3 bases: TGTGCCAGCAGCTTAGTACTAGCAGACTTCTACGAGCAGTACTTC. Translation: CASSLVLADFYEQYF.

In its sample, this clone was seen once. This sequence joins TRBV6-5 and TRBJ2-7; TRBD2 aligns across 14 bases. J lost 7 bases, V lost 0 bases, and 5 bases had no gene match. The V gene's germline CDR1 is MNHEY and CDR2 SVGAGI. This CDR3 has 16 amino acids. The CDR3 DNA reads TGTGCCAGCAGTTACTCTGGACTAGCGGGAGGAGGTGAGCAGTACTTC. Translating gives CASSYSGLAGGGEQYF.

This sequence joins TRBV6-2 or TRBV6-3 and TRBJ1-5; D is unclear. The germline CDR1 and CDR2 sequences are MNHEY and SVGEGT. The V and J ends lost 0 bases and 6 bases respectively, with 3 bases between them. The CDR3 length is 12 residues. Here the CDR3 reads CASSYSSQPQHF. In DNA form, the CDR3 reads TGTGCCAGCAGTTACTCGAGTCAGCCCCAGCATTTT.

J is TRBJ1-4 and V is TRBV5-1; D is possibly TRBD1 (5 bases). Germline V CDR1 and CDR2: SGHRS, YFSETQ. The V end was cut by 0 bases, the J end by 5 bases, with 8 bases between. This CDR3 has 14 amino acids. As DNA, the CDR3 is TGCGCCAGCAGCTTGGGGCAGGGAAATGAAAAACTGTTTTTT. This translates into CASSLGQGNEKLFF.

This rearrangement joins TRBV2 to TRBJ2-1, with 7 bases lining up with TRBD2. This CDR3 has 16 amino acids. Germline V gene data show CDR1 as SNHLY and CDR2 as FYNNEI. J lost 3 bases, V lost 5 bases, and 10 bases had no gene match. The CDR3 spells CASSTFGLGDYNEQFF. CDR3 nucleotides: TGTGCCAGCAGTACCTTCGGACTAGGGGACTACAATGAGCAGTTCTTC.

This chain joins TRBV2 and TRBJ1-2; D is undetermined. There are 11 residues in the CDR3. V was pared by 7 bases and J by 8 bases, with 11 bases between. Germline CDR1 SNHLY, CDR2 FYNNEI. CDR3 in DNA: TGTGCCAGCAACCCAGCGGGGGGCTACACCTTC. It encodes CASNPAGGYTF.

The V and J genes are TRBV12-5 and TRBJ1-5, with TRBD1 as a possible D gene (6 bases). The CDR3 is made up of 12 amino acids. Germline V gene lookup returns CDR1 LGHNT and CDR2 FRNRAP. V was shortened by 0 bases and J by 9 bases, with 6 bases between the two germline ends. The CDR3 reads CASGLVQGPQHF. The CDR3 DNA reads as TGTGCTAGTGGTTTGGTACAGGGGCCCCAGCATTTT. The whole variable domain, remainder taken from reference TRBV12-5 and TRBJ1-5, is DARVTQTPRHKVTEMGQEVTMRCQPILGHNTVFWYRQTMMQGLELLAYFRNRAPLDDSGMPKDRFSAEMPDATLATLKIQPSEPRDSAVYFCASGLVQGPQHFGDGTRLSIL.

The gene calls are TRBV7-2 and TRBJ2-3; D may be TRBD2 (6 bases). Germline CDR1 and CDR2: SGHTA and FQGNSA. V was shortened by 5 bases and J by 0 bases, with 12 bases between the two germline ends. The CDR3 sequence is 15 residues long. The CDR3, as DNA: TGTGCCAGCAGCCCTACGAGCGGGAGCACAGATACGCAGTATTTT. This codes for CASSPTSGSTDTQYF.

The rearrangement links TRBV3-1 (or the pseudogene TRBV3-2) to TRBJ2-5; no clear D gene. The V end lost 1 base, the J end lost 3 bases, and 12 bases lay between the germline ends. The CDR3 length is 15 residues. The germline V gene encodes CDR1 LGHDT and CDR2 YNNKEL (reference sequence). CDR3 coding DNA: TGTGCCAGCAGCCAAGTGAGGATTTGGGAAGAGACCCAGTACTTC. Its translation is CASSQVRIWEETQYF.

The chain is built from TRBV19 and TRBJ1-6, with D hard to call. The V gene's germline CDR1 is LNHDA and CDR2 SQIVND (reference sequence). This CDR3 comprises 13 residues. The V end was cut by 3 bases, the J end by 9 bases, with 9 bases between. The CDR3 DNA follows: TGTGCCAGTAGTATCCGGGGTGGTTCACCCCTCCACTTT. It yields the protein CASSIRGGSPLHF.

The chain uses TRBV5-4 and TRBJ1-6, with 7 bases that match TRBD1. V dropped 4 bases and J dropped 18; count of bases not matched to a gene: 13. The CDR3 is made up of 13 amino acids. The V gene's germline CDR1 is SGHNT and CDR2 YYREEE (reference sequence). CDR3 protein: CASSETPGQVTHF. CDR3 nucleotides: TGTGCCAGCAGCGAAACTCCTGGACAGGTTACCCACTTT.

J is TRBJ2-3 and V is TRBV5-1, with 10 positions matching TRBD1. J lost 6 bases, V lost 3 bases, and 10 bases had no gene match. Germline CDR1 SGHRS, CDR2 YFSETQ. The CDR3 consists of 16 residues. As DNA, the CDR3 is TGCGCCAGCAGCTCAACCGGGACAGGGGTTTTTGATACGCAGTATTTT. It yields the protein CASSSTGTGVFDTQYF.

The chain couples TRBV4-2 to TRBJ1-5; unclear D gene. There are 14 residues in the CDR3. Germline V gene data show CDR1 as LGHNA and CDR2 as YNFKEQ. V was shortened by 1 base and J by 1 base, with 5 bases between the two germline ends. CDR3 nucleotide sequence: TGTGCCAGCAGCCAAGTGGGCAGCAATCAGCCCCAGCATTTT. Amino acids: CASSQVGSNQPQHF.

The chain couples TRBV19 to TRBJ2-2; D possibly corresponds to TRBD1 (6 bases). V lost 7 bases and J lost 1, with 16 bases in between. CDR1 and CDR2 (germline): LNHDA, SQIVND (reference sequence). CDR3 length: 16 residues. This CDR3 is CASTLRTDQNTGELFF. In nucleotides, the CDR3 is TGTGCCAGTACCCTCCGGACAGATCAGAACACCGGGGAGCTGTTTTTT.

The chain has TRBV29-1 and TRBJ1-2, with 7 positions matching TRBD1. Germline V gene sequence: CDR1 SQVTM, CDR2 ANQGSEA. The ends lost 7 bases at V and 8 bases at J; junction bases unmatched: 10. The CDR3 spans 12 residues. The CDR3 protein is CSAVTGSGGYTF. The DNA for the CDR3 is TGCAGCGCTGTGACAGGGTCCGGAGGCTACACCTTC.

V gene TRBV19 combines with J gene TRBJ2-1, with 12 bases identical to TRBD2. The CDR3 totals 15 residues. From germline, CDR1 is LNHDA and CDR2 SQIVND (reference sequence). The ends lost 3 bases at V and 6 bases at J; junction bases unmatched: 3. The chain's CDR3 is CASSITSGRSNEQFF. The DNA of the CDR3 is TGTGCCAGTAGTATCACTAGCGGGAGGAGCAATGAGCAGTTCTTC.

The chain employs TRBV6-5 and TRBJ2-4; D might be TRBD1 (6 bases). The length of the CDR3 is 14 residues. Trimming removed 2 bases at V and 7 bases at J, with 12 bases between. Germline CDR1 and CDR2: MNHEY and SVGAGI. This chain's CDR3 is CASSYGGRANIQYF. The CDR3 DNA follows: TGTGCCAGCAGTTACGGGGGCAGGGCTAACATTCAGTACTTC.

The gene calls are TRBV7-9 and TRBJ2-1; 9 bases fit TRBD1. The trim removed 5 bases at V and 9 bases at J, leaving 11 bases unmatched. Germline assignment: CDR1 SEHNR and CDR2 FQNEAQ (reference sequence). The CDR3 runs to 15 residues. The CDR3 DNA follows: TGTGCCAGCAGCAACCGGTTACAGGGGGCGGTTGAGCAGTTCTTC. Its translation is CASSNRLQGAVEQFF.

The rearrangement links TRBV9 to TRBJ1-2; the match to TRBD1 covers 7 bases. Trimming took 0 bases from V and 5 from J; bases not matched to a gene: 7. This CDR3 has 15 amino acids. Germline CDR1 reads SGDLS; CDR2 reads YYNGEE. In DNA form, the CDR3 reads TGTGCCAGCAGCGTAGAAGCGGCAGGGGGGTATGGCTACACCTTC. Its translation: CASSVEAAGGYGYTF. The full variable domain, rest sourced from reference TRBV9 and TRBJ1-2, is DSGVTQTPKHLITATGQRVTLRCSPRSGDLSVYWYQQSLDQGLQFLIQYYNGEERAKGNILERFSAQQFPDLHSELNLSSLELGDSALYFCASSVEAAGGYGYTFGSGTRLTVV.

This chain joins TRBV12-3 or TRBV12-4 and TRBJ2-7; the match to TRBD1 covers 9 bases. There are 13 residues in the CDR3. Trimming at V came to 6 bases and at J to 4 bases, leaving 4 bases not matched to a gene. The DNA for the CDR3 is TGTGCCAGCAGACAGGGACAGGGATACGAGCAGTACTTC. It translates to CASRQGQGYEQYF.

V usage is TRBV6-1 and J usage is TRBJ2-5, with 8 bases that match TRBD2. Germline assignment: CDR1 MNHNS and CDR2 SASEGT. V was pared by 1 base and J by 4 bases, with 8 bases of the junction left unmatched. The CDR3 runs 16 residues. For the CDR3, the DNA is TGTGCCAGCAGTGAAGGGAAGCGGGAGATTTTAGAGACCCAGTACTTC. This encodes CASSEGKREILETQYF.

The chain carries TRBV7-9 and TRBJ2-1; possible D gene TRBD2, 6 bases. The CDR3 is 15 residues long. Trimming shortened V by 1 base and J by 7 bases, and 14 bases separated the two germline ends. CDR1 and CDR2 (germline): SEHNR, FQNEAQ (reference sequence). CDR3 sequence: CASSLGRGAGNEQFF. The CDR3 bases are TGTGCCAGCAGCTTAGGGCGAGGGGCGGGAAATGAGCAGTTCTTC.

V and J are TRBV9 and TRBJ2-5, with 8 bases matching TRBD2. CDR3 length: 15 amino acids. Germline lookup yields CDR1 SGDLS and CDR2 YYNGEE. The V and J ends lost 3 bases and 5 bases, in that order; junction bases with no gene match: 9. CDR3 amino acids: CASSAGGTSRETQYF. CDR3 coding DNA: TGTGCCAGCAGCGCCGGAGGGACTAGTAGGGAGACCCAGTACTTC.